The 31 T cell receptor beta chains reported below all come from one sample, sequenced in a study of vaccination effects on CD4 cells after COVID-19. Antigen-specific CD4+ T cells were first expanded with viral peptide pools by the ViraFEST assay and only then sequenced. Researchers isolated CD4+ T cells once approximately eleven days of culture had elapsed. Vaccination of participants consisted of two doses of either the BNT162b2 or mRNA-1273 vaccine. Sequencing used immunoSEQ multiplex PCR; TCRdb keeps in-frame clones, though not all of them. The data hold 30,000 or so clones, with around four fifths observed a single time. Their recognized antigens are unknown. The sequencing used CD4+ T cells from PBMCs cultured with HCoV-NL63 spike peptides, collected after COVID-19 vaccination. The receptors were sampled from a human donor who received a COVID-19 vaccine.

The chain recombines TRBV9 with TRBJ2-1; TRBD2 is a possible D gene (5 bases). The germline V gene has CDR1 SGDLS and CDR2 YYNGEE. V lost 3 bases and J lost 0, with 16 bases in between. The CDR3 has 17 residues. Here the CDR3 reads CASSAEESIRSYNEQFF. For the CDR3, the DNA is TGTGCCAGCAGCGCGGAGGAGTCCATTCGCTCCTACAATGAGCAGTTCTTC.

V gene TRBV10-2 combines with J gene TRBJ1-1; 7 positions agree with TRBD1. Germline values: CDR1 WSHSY, CDR2 SAAADI. The CDR3 is made up of 14 amino acids. The trim removed 4 bases at V and 1 base at J, leaving 3 bases unmatched. The CDR3 DNA reads as TGCGCCAGCAGTGGACAGGGCACGAACACTGAAGCTTTCTTT. Its protein product is CASSGQGTNTEAFF.

The CDR3 nucleotides read TGTGCCAGTAGCGCACATAAGGGATGGGAAAATGAGCAGTTCTTC. Protein product: CASSAHKGWENEQFF. The chain is built from TRBV19 and TRBJ2-1; D not resolved. Germline CDR1 reads LNHDA; CDR2 reads SQIVND (reference sequence). The V end lost 6 bases, the J end lost 7 bases, and 19 bases lay between the germline ends. The CDR3 contains 15 residues.

This chain uses TRBV6-5 with TRBJ1-1; TRBD1 might be the D (5 bases). V lost 0 bases to trimming and J lost 9 bases, with 20 bases between them. Germline CDR1 and CDR2: MNHEY and SVGAGI. The CDR3 sequence is 16 residues long. CDR3 amino acids: CASSYSPNRDAGKAFF. CDR3 in DNA: TGTGCCAGCAGTTACTCACCCAACCGGGACGCGGGGAAAGCTTTCTTT.

This clone was observed a single time. The CDR3 region has the DNA TGTGCCAGCGGGCAAGGGACGGGATATAATTCACCCCTCCACTTT. It specifies CASGQGTGYNSPLHF. V is TRBV27 and J is TRBJ1-6, with D possibly TRBD1 on 5 matching bases. Germline CDR1 reads MNHEY; CDR2 reads SMNVEV (reference sequence). The CDR3 is 15 residues long. V was cut by 8 bases and J by 4 bases, with 15 bases left in between.

V gene TRBV6-1 combines with J gene TRBJ2-4, with D unresolved. This CDR3 is 14 amino acids long. Germline CDR1 reads MNHNS; CDR2 reads SASEGT. V lost 2 bases and J 2 bases, leaving 7 bases between the germline ends. This CDR3 is CASSERFTKNIQYF. The CDR3 nucleotides read TGTGCCAGCAGTGAAAGGTTTACCAAAAACATTCAGTACTTC.

The rearrangement uses TRBV25-1 and TRBJ2-2; TRBD2 might be the D (6 bases). The V gene lost 5 bases and the J gene lost 5 bases, with 15 bases spanning the gap. Germline V gene data show CDR1 as MGHDK and CDR2 as SYGVNS. CDR3 length: 15 amino acids. CDR3 sequence: CASSNPGSRTGELFF. The CDR3 bases are TGTGCCAGCAGTAACCCCGGGAGCCGAACCGGGGAGCTGTTTTTT.

The chain has TRBV3-1 (or the pseudogene TRBV3-2) and TRBJ1-1; D perhaps matches TRBD1 (5 bases). This CDR3 has 15 residues. The germline gives CDR1 LGHDT, CDR2 YNNKEL (reference sequence). The germline V and J ends were trimmed by 0 bases and 1 base, with 9 bases remaining between them. As DNA, the CDR3 is TGTGCCAGCAGCCAAGAAGAGGGGAGGAACACTGAAGCTTTCTTT. This sequence encodes CASSQEEGRNTEAFF.

The chain has TRBV7-2 and TRBJ1-6; 7 positions agree with TRBD1. Trimming took 4 bases from V and 9 from J; bases not matched to a gene: 12. Germline CDR1 reads SGHTA; CDR2 reads FQGNSA. CDR3 length equals 16 residues. CDR3 amino acids: CASSSGGGGAGSPLHF. The CDR3 bases are TGTGCCAGCAGCTCGGGGGGAGGGGGCGCCGGTTCACCCCTCCACTTT.

This chain connects TRBV30 to TRBJ1-5; D might be TRBD1 (6 bases). The germline CDR1 and CDR2 sequences are GTSNPN and SVGIG (reference sequence). V lost 2 bases, J lost 4 bases, and 15 bases lay in between. The length of the CDR3 is 15 residues. The CDR3 DNA reads as TGTGCCTGGAGTTCAACCGGACAGATTAATCAGCCCCAGCATTTT. This encodes CAWSSTGQINQPQHF.

The rearrangement uses TRBV19 and TRBJ1-2; 8 positions match TRBD1. This CDR3 is built from 15 residues. Germline V lookup: CDR1 LNHDA, CDR2 SQIVND (reference sequence). Losses at the gene ends were 7 bases for V and 5 bases for J; bases not matched to a gene: 12. The CDR3: CASTSRTGREYGYTF. CDR3 nucleotide sequence: TGTGCCAGTACGTCCCGGACAGGGAGGGAATATGGCTACACCTTC.

DNA of the CDR3: TGTGCCAGCAGCTTAAGGACAGGGAGGACAGATACGCAGTATTTT. Its protein is CASSLRTGRTDTQYF. This chain connects TRBV11-1 to TRBJ2-3; the match to TRBD1 covers 8 bases. After removal of 2 bases from V and 3 bases from J, the junction contained 4 bases not matched to a gene. The CDR3 consists of 15 residues. Per the germline V gene, CDR1 is SGHAT and CDR2 is FQDESV (reference sequence). Using reference TRBV11-1 and TRBJ2-3 for the parts outside the CDR3, the full variable domain is EAEVAQSPRYKITEKSQAVAFWCDPISGHATLYWYRQILGQGPELLVQFQDESVVDDSQLPKDRFSAERLKGVDSTLKIQPAELGDSAMYLCASSLRTGRTDTQYFGPGTRLTVL.

The CDR3 DNA reads TGTGCCAGCAGCTTAGAGGAGGGACTAGCGGTCCTCACAGATACGCAGTATTTT. Its protein product is CASSLEEGLAVLTDTQYF. The rearrangement links TRBV7-9 to TRBJ2-3; 11 bases line up with TRBD2. Germline V gene data show CDR1 as SEHNR and CDR2 as FQNEAQ (reference sequence). With V trimmed by 1 base and J by 2 bases, 8 bases remained unmatched. The CDR3 covers 18 residues. The full variable domain, completed using reference TRBV7-9 and TRBJ2-3, is DTGVSQNPRHKITKRGQNVTFRCDPISEHNRLYWYRQTLGQGPEFLTYFQNEAQLEKSRLLSDRFSAERPKGSFSTLEIQRTEQGDSAMYLCASSLEEGLAVLTDTQYFGPGTRLTVL.

V is TRBV5-1 and J is TRBJ1-1, with D uncertain. The CDR3 is 16 amino acids. CDR1 and CDR2 (germline): SGHRS, YFSETQ. The germline V and J ends were trimmed by 2 bases and 3 bases, with 17 bases remaining between them. This chain's CDR3 is CASSFKGEGLDTEAFF. DNA for the CDR3: TGCGCCAGCAGCTTTAAGGGTGAAGGCTTGGACACTGAAGCTTTCTTT.

This clone was seen a few times. The gene calls are TRBV12-3 or TRBV12-4 and TRBJ1-3; no clear D. The CDR3 totals 13 residues. V was trimmed by 5 bases and J by 1 base, leaving 6 bases between them. The CDR3 sequence is CASSQRSGNTIYF. The CDR3 bases are TGTGCCAGCAGTCAGAGATCTGGAAACACCATATATTTT.

This CDR3 reads CASSLGIGEGELFF. In DNA, the CDR3 is TGTGCCAGCAGCTTAGGTATCGGGGAAGGGGAGCTGTTTTTT. The chain has TRBV11-3 and TRBJ2-2; tentative D call: TRBD2 (5 bases). Germline V gene data show CDR1 as SGHNT and CDR2 as YENEEA. V shed 1 base and J shed 8 bases, with 11 bases lying between them. This CDR3 is 14 amino acids long.

The rearrangement links TRBV6-5 to TRBJ1-6; the D is unclear. The CDR3 sequence is 12 residues long. The V end lost 8 bases, the J end lost 7 bases, and 9 bases lay between the germline ends. Germline V gene data show CDR1 as MNHEY and CDR2 as SVGAGI. The CDR3 DNA reads TGTGCCAGCCGAACGGTCAATTCACCCCTCCACTTT. Translating it yields CASRTVNSPLHF.

The chain carries TRBV2 and TRBJ1-2; D is ambiguous. CDR1 SNHLY and CDR2 FYNNEI come from the germline V gene. This CDR3 has 12 amino acids. Trimming removed 8 bases from V and 5 bases from J, with 12 bases in between. CDR3 DNA: TGTGCCAGCTCTCCCAGCCCTTATGGCTACACCTTC. It is translated as CASSPSPYGYTF.

The chain uses TRBV6-5 and TRBJ2-1, with D unresolved. This CDR3 comprises 12 residues. Germline assignment: CDR1 MNHEY and CDR2 SVGAGI. The V gene lost 2 bases and the J gene lost 7 bases, with 6 bases spanning the gap. The CDR3 loop reads CASSYQDNEQFF. In DNA, the CDR3 is TGTGCCAGCAGTTACCAGGATAATGAGCAGTTCTTC.

The chain's CDR3 is CASSLGGYSGYTF. The CDR3 coding sequence is TGTGCCAGCAGCTTGGGTGGTTACAGTGGCTACACCTTC. The gene calls are TRBV5-5 and TRBJ1-2; D ambiguous. This CDR3 is 13 amino acids long. Germline CDR1 reads SGHKS; CDR2 reads YYEKEE (reference sequence). V lost 0 bases and J lost 7, with 10 bases in between.

The rearrangement links TRBV4-1 to TRBJ1-5; TRBD1 aligns across 8 bases. Germline V gives CDR1 MGHRA, CDR2 YSYEKL. Trimming took 1 base from V and 0 from J; bases not matched to a gene: 2. The CDR3 sequence is 16 residues long. The CDR3, as DNA: TGCGCCAGCAGCCAAGTAGACAGGGGTAGCAATCAGCCCCAGCATTTT. It is translated as CASSQVDRGSNQPQHF.

The chain recombines TRBV5-1 with TRBJ2-3; D is unresolved. The CDR3 has 12 residues. The V and J ends lost 5 bases and 2 bases respectively, with 6 bases between them. Germline loops: CDR1 SGHRS, CDR2 YFSETQ. CDR3 residues: CASSSNTDTQYF. The DNA for the CDR3 is TGCGCCAGCAGTTCCAACACAGATACGCAGTATTTT.

The chain combines TRBV9 with TRBJ1-1; no reliable D call. V was trimmed by 3 bases and J by 4 bases, leaving 13 bases between them. Looked up from germline, CDR1 is SGDLS and CDR2 is YYNGEE. The CDR3 loop spans 14 amino acids. The CDR3 reads CASSALRESTEAFF. The CDR3 bases are TGTGCCAGCAGCGCACTCCGGGAGAGCACTGAAGCTTTCTTT.

The chain joins TRBV3-1 (or the pseudogene TRBV3-2) to TRBJ1-5, with a possible D match to TRBD1 (5 bases). This CDR3 is 16 amino acids long. V shed 0 bases and J shed 6 bases, with 15 bases lying between them. The V gene's germline CDR1 is LGHDT and CDR2 YNNKEL (reference sequence). The CDR3 loop is CASSQDRAGSVQPQHF. The DNA of the CDR3 is TGTGCCAGCAGCCAAGATCGGGCAGGGTCTGTTCAGCCCCAGCATTTT.

This chain joins TRBV15 and TRBJ2-6, with D perhaps TRBD1 (5 bases). The CDR3 extends over 18 amino acids. V lost 3 bases to trimming and J lost 2 bases, with 17 bases between them. The germline gives CDR1 LNHNV, CDR2 YYDKDF (reference sequence). DNA for the CDR3: TGTGCCACCAGCAGCCCTGGGCAGGGCGGTACTGGGGCCAACGTCCTGACTTTC. Translation gives CATSSPGQGGTGANVLTF.

This clone has just a few counts. The rearrangement links TRBV5-8 to TRBJ1-1, with D maybe TRBD1 (6 bases). The CDR3 consists of 15 residues. Trimming took off 0 bases at V and 1 base at J, with 10 bases between the two ends. Germline V gives CDR1 SGHTS, CDR2 YDEGEE. The CDR3 is CASSLGQVSNTEAFF. CDR3 DNA: TGTGCCAGCAGCTTGGGACAGGTCTCGAACACTGAAGCTTTCTTT.

V is TRBV7-9 and J is TRBJ1-2; D ambiguous. Germline V lookup: CDR1 SEHNR, CDR2 FQNEAQ (reference sequence). This CDR3 region has 14 residues. With 1 base removed from V and 7 bases from J, the gap between germline ends came to 13 bases. CDR3 coding DNA: TGTGCCAGCAGCTTAGTACAGCTGAGAAGTGGCTACACCTTC. This gives the protein CASSLVQLRSGYTF.

This clone is a singleton in its sample. The V and J genes are TRBV6-5 and TRBJ1-2, with D uncertain. Per germline, CDR1 MNHEY and CDR2 SVGAGI. The CDR3 runs to 16 residues. V was trimmed by 2 bases and J by 4 bases, leaving 17 bases between them. CDR3 amino acids: CASSYDWSGKAYGYTF. The CDR3 DNA reads as TGTGCCAGCAGTTACGATTGGTCGGGGAAGGCCTATGGCTACACCTTC.

This chain joins TRBV5-3 and TRBJ1-1, with 10 bases aligning to TRBD1. TRBV5-3 is marked as an open reading frame, function uncertain. V dropped 4 bases and J dropped 1; count of bases not matched to a gene: 7. This CDR3 has 16 amino acids. CDR3 DNA sequence: TGTGCCAGAAGCGCCGGACAGGGGGTCCCGAACACTGAAGCTTTCTTT. Its protein product is CARSAGQGVPNTEAFF.

The rearrangement joins TRBV6-5 to TRBJ2-1, with TRBD1 matching over 7 bases. This CDR3 region has 16 residues. Germline CDR1 MNHEY, CDR2 SVGAGI. J gave up 3 bases and V 4 bases, and 9 bases lay outside the gene matches. The CDR3 nucleotides read TGTGCCAGCAGTTCTTTATACGGGACAGTCTACAATGAGCAGTTCTTC. Its translation: CASSSLYGTVYNEQFF.

This clone appeared once. The chain combines TRBV10-3 with TRBJ2-3, with TRBD2 identical over 7 bases. The CDR3 runs 15 residues. J was trimmed by 1 base and V by 6 bases; bases with no gene match: 7. The germline V gene has CDR1 ENHRY and CDR2 SYGVKD. CDR3 protein: CAIRPLADGTDTQYF. The CDR3 coding sequence is TGTGCCATCAGGCCCCTAGCGGACGGCACAGATACGCAGTATTTT.